This is a list of T cell receptor beta chains from one sample in a study of T-cell reconstitution after alpha-beta-depleted transplantation in children. TCRdb redid the calling of the PCR reads with MiXCR, one entry per CDR3 protein. This sample has some 460,000 distinct CDR3 sequences, with 15% to 20% found just once. The sample in question was PBMCs, mostly from graft donor cells, obtained 360 days after TCRalphabeta/CD19-depleted stem cell transplant. All receptors derive from a boy under two years old who had a stem cell transplant for Wiskott-Aldrich syndrome, so the T cells may come from the graft donor. Both conserved end residues are part of each CDR3. D genes are given only for firm matches. A row's size may be missing; if present it is once, few, many or a size class.

cdr3_length j_call d_call clone_size v_call cdr3_nt cdr3_aa
15 TRBJ2-2 - - TRBV7-2 TGTGCCAGCAGCTTAGGACCGGGGAACACCGGGGAGCTGTTTTTT CASSLGPGNTGELFF
14 TRBJ2-3 - - TRBV2 TGTGCCAGCAGTGAAGCGCTTCAGAGGGATACGCAGTATTTT CASSEALQRDTQYF
14 TRBJ2-7 TRBD2 few TRBV20-1 TGCAGTGCTAGACTAGCGGGAACTTACTACGAGCAGTACTTC CSARLAGTYYEQYF
16 TRBJ2-5 - - TRBV7-8 TGTGCCAGCAGCTTAGTTGTTAGACTCGCTAGGCAGACCCAGTACTTC CASSLVVRLARQTQYF
13 TRBJ2-7 - few TRBV3-1 TGTGCCAGCAGCCCGGGTGGATACTACGAGCAGTACTTC CASSPGGYYEQYF
13 TRBJ2-3 - - TRBV20-1 TGCAGTGCTAGAGATACAGCCACAGATACGCAGTATTTT CSARDTATDTQYF
15 TRBJ2-7 TRBD1 - TRBV5-1 TGCGCCAGCAGCTTCCGGGACAGGGAGGACTACGAGCAGTACTTC CASSFRDREDYEQYF
16 TRBJ2-1 TRBD2 few TRBV4-3 TGCGCCAGCAGCCAAGGGGAGTGGGAGGGATACAATGAGCAGTTCTTC CASSQGEWEGYNEQFF
13 TRBJ2-7 - - TRBV29-1 TGCAGCGTTGTGGGGTTGAGCTCCTACGAGCAGTACTTC CSVVGLSSYEQYF
17 TRBJ2-3 TRBD1 - TRBV6-1 TGTGCCAGCAGCCCACCCCGGACAGGTCTGGGCACAGATACGCAGTATTTT CASSPPRTGLGTDTQYF
15 TRBJ2-5 TRBD2 - TRBV20-1 TGCAGTGCTAGAAGGCCGGGACTACGAGGAGAGACCCAGTACTTC CSARRPGLRGETQYF
13 TRBJ2-3 - many TRBV27 TGTGCCGTGAAGTGGGGACCCACAGATACGCAGTATTTT CAVKWGPTDTQYF
22 TRBJ2-1 - few TRBV11-2 TGTGCCAGCAGCTTAGATGAGCCCCTCACTACTATAAGCGGTTCCTCCTACAATGAGCAGTTCTTC CASSLDEPLTTISGSSYNEQFF
15 TRBJ2-1 - - TRBV20-1 TGCAGTGCTTTAGAGCGGGTCTCGCCGGGCAATGAGCAGTTCTTC CSALERVSPGNEQFF
15 TRBJ2-5 - - TRBV29-1 TGCAGCGTTCTTCGGTATGGGGGATCAAGAGAGACCCAGTACTTC CSVLRYGGSRETQYF
15 TRBJ2-1 - - TRBV29-1 TGCAGCGTTGAAGTAGAGCGGAAAACCTACAATGAGCAGTTCTTC CSVEVERKTYNEQFF
13 TRBJ1-1 - - TRBV12-3/TRBV12-4 TGTGCCAGCAGTTCCCGGCCGAACACTGAAGCTTTCTTT CASSSRPNTEAFF
13 TRBJ2-6 - few TRBV12-3/TRBV12-4 TGTGCCAGCAGTTTCACTGGGGCCAACGTCCTGACTTTC CASSFTGANVLTF
16 TRBJ2-2 TRBD1 - TRBV7-9 TGTGCCAGCAGCTTTCCGACAGGGAGGAACACCGGGGAGCTGTTTTTT CASSFPTGRNTGELFF
12 TRBJ2-1 - - TRBV6-6 TGTGCCAGCAGTGGTAGCTGGAATGAGCAGTTCTTC CASSGSWNEQFF
17 TRBJ2-7 - - TRBV12-3/TRBV12-4 TGTGCCAGCAGCCCTCCGTCCGGGATCCAAGGCTCCTACGAGCAGTACTTC CASSPPSGIQGSYEQYF
16 TRBJ2-2 - - TRBV12-3/TRBV12-4 TGTGCCAGCAGTTTTTTTAAGGACCGGAACACCGGGGAGCTGTTTTTT CASSFFKDRNTGELFF
14 TRBJ2-7 - many TRBV12-3/TRBV12-4 TGTGCCAGCAGTTTAAATTCCGGCTCCTACGAGCAGTACTTC CASSLNSGSYEQYF
15 TRBJ2-1 TRBD2 many TRBV12-3/TRBV12-4 TGTGCCAGCAGCCCGGGACTAGCATCCTACAATGAGCAGTTCTTC CASSPGLASYNEQFF
14 TRBJ1-6 TRBD1 few TRBV5-1 TGCGCCAGCAGCAGGGACAGAACCAATTCACCCCTCCACTTT CASSRDRTNSPLHF
16 TRBJ2-1 TRBD2 - TRBV20-1 TGCAGTGCTAGAAAGCCGGGACTAGCGCTTTACAATGAGCAGTTCTTC CSARKPGLALYNEQFF
15 TRBJ2-3 - few TRBV5-1 TGCGCCAGCAGCTTGGGACCGCCTAGCACAGATACGCAGTATTTT CASSLGPPSTDTQYF
13 TRBJ2-7 - few TRBV30 TGTGCCTGGCAGGCGAAGGTCTCCTACGAGCAGTACTTC CAWQAKVSYEQYF
15 TRBJ1-4 - few TRBV11-1 TGTGCCAGCAGCTTAGGAGACAGGAGAGATGAAAAACTGTTTTTT CASSLGDRRDEKLFF
20 TRBJ2-1 TRBD2 - TRBV11-1 TGTGCCAGCAGCTTAAGATGGACTAGCGGGAGAGGAAGCTCCTACAATGAGCAGTTCTTC CASSLRWTSGRGSSYNEQFF
15 TRBJ2-5 - - TRBV25-1 TGTGCCAGCAGTGATTCCCGGGACTCTGGGGAGACCCAGTACTTC CASSDSRDSGETQYF
14 TRBJ1-1 - few TRBV5-1 TGCGCCAGCAGCCTGGAGTCCAGGGTAACTGAAGCTTTCTTT CASSLESRVTEAFF
14 TRBJ1-2 - few TRBV4-1 TGCGCCAGCAGCCAAGGGGGATTGCTATATGGCTACACCTTC CASSQGGLLYGYTF
13 TRBJ1-2 - few TRBV12-3/TRBV12-4 TGTGCCAGCAGGAGACGGGGGGAAGGTGGCTACACCTTC CASRRRGEGGYTF
14 TRBJ2-1 - - TRBV11-2 TGTGCCAGCAGCTTAGTGTGGAGTTACAATGAGCAGTTCTTC CASSLVWSYNEQFF
10 TRBJ2-3 - - TRBV20-1 TGCAGTGCTCGGACAGATACGCAGTATTTT CSARTDTQYF
11 TRBJ2-1 - few TRBV30 TGTGCCTGGAGTCAAGGCAATGAGCAGTTCTTC CAWSQGNEQFF
14 TRBJ1-4 - few TRBV5-1 TGCGCCAGCAGCTTGGTCGCAGGAGGTGAAAAACTGTTTTTT CASSLVAGGEKLFF
16 TRBJ2-7 - - TRBV28 TGTGCCAGCAGTTTACAAGCGGGCTACCCCTCCTACGAGCAGTACTTC CASSLQAGYPSYEQYF
13 TRBJ1-1 - few TRBV12-3/TRBV12-4 TGTGCCAGCAGTTTTTCCAGGTATACCGAAGCTTTCTTT CASSFSRYTEAFF
15 TRBJ2-5 - few TRBV27 TGTGCCAGCAGTCCCCAGGGGACACTCCAAGAGACCCAGTACTTC CASSPQGTLQETQYF
19 TRBJ2-1 TRBD2 - TRBV6-1 TGTGCCAGCAGTGCCCGTCCGGGACTAGCGGGGGGCCCGGCCAATGAGCAGTTCTTC CASSARPGLAGGPANEQFF
17 TRBJ2-2 - few TRBV25-1 TGTGCCAGCCGCCTTTCGGGTCCCTATCCTAATACCGGGGAGCTGTTTTTT CASRLSGPYPNTGELFF
13 TRBJ2-7 - few TRBV7-9 TGTGCCAGCAGCTCCCGGGAAACCTACGAGCAGTACTTC CASSSRETYEQYF
15 TRBJ1-4 - - TRBV20-1 TGCAGTGCTAGTCGGGTTTGGGACACTAATGAAAAACTGTTTTTT CSASRVWDTNEKLFF
15 TRBJ2-7 TRBD2 - TRBV20-1 TGCAGTGCTAGGGCGAGCGGGAGGGTGGGCTACGAGCAGTACTTC CSARASGRVGYEQYF